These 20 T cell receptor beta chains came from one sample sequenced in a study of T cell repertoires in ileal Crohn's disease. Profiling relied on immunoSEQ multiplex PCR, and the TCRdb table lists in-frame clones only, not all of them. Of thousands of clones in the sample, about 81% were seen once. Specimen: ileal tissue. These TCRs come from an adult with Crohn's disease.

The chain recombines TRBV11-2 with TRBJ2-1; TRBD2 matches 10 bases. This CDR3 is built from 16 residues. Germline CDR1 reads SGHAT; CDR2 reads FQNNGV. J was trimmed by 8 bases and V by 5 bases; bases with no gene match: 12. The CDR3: CASSETSSGGGHEQFF. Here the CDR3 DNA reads TGTGCCAGCAGCGAAACCTCAAGCGGGGGGGGCCATGAGCAGTTCTTC. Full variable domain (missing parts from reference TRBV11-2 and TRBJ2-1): EAGVAQSPRYKIIEKRQSVAFWCNPISGHATLYWYQQILGQGPKLLIQFQNNGVVDDSQLPKDRFSAERLKGVDSTLKIQPAKLEDSAVYLCASSETSSGGGHEQFFGPGTRLTVL.

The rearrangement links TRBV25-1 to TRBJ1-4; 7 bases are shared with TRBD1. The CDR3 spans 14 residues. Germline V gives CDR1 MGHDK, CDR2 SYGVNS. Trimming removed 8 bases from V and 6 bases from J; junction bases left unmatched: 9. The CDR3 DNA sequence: TGTGCCAGCGCCCCGCCCGGACAGGATGAAAAACTGTTTTTT. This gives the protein CASAPPGQDEKLFF.

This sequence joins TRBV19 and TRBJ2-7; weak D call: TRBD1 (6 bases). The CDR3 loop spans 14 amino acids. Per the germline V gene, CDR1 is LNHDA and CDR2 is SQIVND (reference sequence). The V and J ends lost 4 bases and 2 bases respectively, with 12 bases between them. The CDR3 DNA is TGTGCCAGTAGTAGTGACAGGCGGGCCTACGAGCAGTACTTC. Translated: CASSSDRRAYEQYF.

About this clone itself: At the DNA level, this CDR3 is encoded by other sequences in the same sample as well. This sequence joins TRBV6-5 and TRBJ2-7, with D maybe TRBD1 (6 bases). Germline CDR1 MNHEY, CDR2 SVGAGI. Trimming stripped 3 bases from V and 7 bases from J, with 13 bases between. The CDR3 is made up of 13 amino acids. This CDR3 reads CASSYGGFGEQYF. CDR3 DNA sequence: TGTGCCAGCAGTTATGGGGGCTTTGGGGAGCAGTACTTC.

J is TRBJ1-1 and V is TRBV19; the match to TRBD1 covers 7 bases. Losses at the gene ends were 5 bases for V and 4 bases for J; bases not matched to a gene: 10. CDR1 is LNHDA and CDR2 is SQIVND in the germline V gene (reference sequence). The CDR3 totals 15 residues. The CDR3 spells CASSPQTGYGTEAFF. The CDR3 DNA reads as TGTGCCAGTAGTCCCCAGACAGGGTACGGCACTGAAGCTTTCTTT.

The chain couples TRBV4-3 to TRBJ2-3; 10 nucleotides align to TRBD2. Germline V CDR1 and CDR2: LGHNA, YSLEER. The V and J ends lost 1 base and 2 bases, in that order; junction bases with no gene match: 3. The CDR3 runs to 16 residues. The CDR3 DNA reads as TGCGCCAGCAGCCAAGCGCTAGCGGGGGACACAGATACGCAGTATTTT. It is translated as CASSQALAGDTDTQYF.

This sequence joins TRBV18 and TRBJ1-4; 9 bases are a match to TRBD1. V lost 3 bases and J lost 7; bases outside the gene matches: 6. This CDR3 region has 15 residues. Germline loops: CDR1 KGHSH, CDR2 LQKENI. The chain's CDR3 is CASSPGQGLTEKLFF. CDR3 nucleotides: TGTGCCAGCTCACCTGGACAGGGGTTAACTGAAAAACTGTTTTTT.

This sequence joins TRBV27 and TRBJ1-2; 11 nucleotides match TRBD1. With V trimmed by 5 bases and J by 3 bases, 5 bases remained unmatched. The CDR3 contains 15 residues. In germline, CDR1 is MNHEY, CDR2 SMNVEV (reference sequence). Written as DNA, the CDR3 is TGTGCCAGCAGTCTCCGGGACAGGGGGGACTATGGCTACACCTTC. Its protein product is CASSLRDRGDYGYTF.

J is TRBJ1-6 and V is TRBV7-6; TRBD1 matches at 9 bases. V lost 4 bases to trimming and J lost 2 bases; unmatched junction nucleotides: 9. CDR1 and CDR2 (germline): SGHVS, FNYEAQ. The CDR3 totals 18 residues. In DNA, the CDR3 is TGTGCCAGCAGCTCCCGTGGACAGGGGAGGCCCTATAATTCACCCCTCCACTTT. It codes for CASSSRGQGRPYNSPLHF.

CDR3 protein: CASSLGAANTDTQYF. The CDR3 bases are TGTGCCAGCAGCTTAGGGGCAGCAAACACAGATACGCAGTATTTT. V usage is TRBV7-2 and J usage is TRBJ2-3, with D hard to call. V lost 1 base to trimming and J lost 2 bases, with 10 bases between them. Germline values: CDR1 SGHTA, CDR2 FQGNSA. The CDR3 has 15 residues.

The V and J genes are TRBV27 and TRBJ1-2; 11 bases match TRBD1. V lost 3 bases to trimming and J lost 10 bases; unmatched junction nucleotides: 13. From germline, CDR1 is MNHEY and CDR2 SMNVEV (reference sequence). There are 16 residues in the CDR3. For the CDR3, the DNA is TGTGCCAGCAGTTTCCAAGGCCGGACAGGGGGCATGGACTACACCTTC. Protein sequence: CASSFQGRTGGMDYTF.

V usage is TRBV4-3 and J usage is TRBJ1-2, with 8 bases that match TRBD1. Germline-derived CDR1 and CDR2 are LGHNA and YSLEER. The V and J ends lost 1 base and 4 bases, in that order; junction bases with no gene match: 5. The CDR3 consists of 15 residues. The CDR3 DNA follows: TGCGCCAGCAGCCAAGCCGGACAGGGAATCTATGGCTACACCTTC. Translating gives CASSQAGQGIYGYTF.

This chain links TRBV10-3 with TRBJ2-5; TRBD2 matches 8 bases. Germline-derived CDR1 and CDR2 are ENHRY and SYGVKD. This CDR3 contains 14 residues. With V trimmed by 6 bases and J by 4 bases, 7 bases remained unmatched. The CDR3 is CAISLGLAGETQYF. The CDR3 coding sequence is TGTGCCATCAGCCTCGGACTAGCAGGAGAGACCCAGTACTTC.

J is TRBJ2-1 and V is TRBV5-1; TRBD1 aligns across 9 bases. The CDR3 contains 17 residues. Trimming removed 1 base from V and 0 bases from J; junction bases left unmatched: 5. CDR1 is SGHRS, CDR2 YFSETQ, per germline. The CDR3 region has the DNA TGCGCCAGCAGCTTGATGGGACAGGGCCACTCCTACAATGAGCAGTTCTTC. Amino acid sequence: CASSLMGQGHSYNEQFF.

CDR3 amino acids: CASSPAGATGPGNTIYF. The CDR3, as DNA: TGTGCCAGCTCACCAGCGGGTGCGACAGGGCCTGGAAACACCATATATTTT. V usage is TRBV18 and J usage is TRBJ1-3; the match to TRBD1 covers 7 bases. The CDR3 spans 17 residues. CDR1 and CDR2 (germline): KGHSH, LQKENI. V gave up 2 bases and J gave up 2 bases; unmatched junction bases: 9.

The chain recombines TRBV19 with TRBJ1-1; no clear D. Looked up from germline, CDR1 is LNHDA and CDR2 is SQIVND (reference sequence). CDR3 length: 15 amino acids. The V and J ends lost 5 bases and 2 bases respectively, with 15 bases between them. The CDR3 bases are TGTGCCAGTAGTCGCCCCACAGTGTTCAACACTGAAGCTTTCTTT. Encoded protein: CASSRPTVFNTEAFF. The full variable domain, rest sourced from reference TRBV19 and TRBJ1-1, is DGGITQSPKYLFRKEGQNVTLSCEQNLNHDAMYWYRQDPGQGLRLIYYSQIVNDFQKGDIAEGYSVSREKKESFPLTVTSAQKNPTAFYLCASSRPTVFNTEAFFGQGTRLTVV.

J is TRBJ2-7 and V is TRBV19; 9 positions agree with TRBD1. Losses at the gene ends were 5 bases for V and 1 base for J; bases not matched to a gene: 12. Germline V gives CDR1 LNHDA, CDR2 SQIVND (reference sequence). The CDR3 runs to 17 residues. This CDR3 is CASSRTLGGTGSYEQYF. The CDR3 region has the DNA TGTGCCAGTAGTCGAACTCTGGGTGGGACAGGGTCCTACGAGCAGTACTTC.

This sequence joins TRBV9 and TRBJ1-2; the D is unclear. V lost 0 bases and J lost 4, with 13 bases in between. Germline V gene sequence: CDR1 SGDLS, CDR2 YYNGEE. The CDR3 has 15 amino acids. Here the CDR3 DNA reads TGTGCCAGCAGCGTAGCCCCCTACCCACGCTATGGCTACACCTTC. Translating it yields CASSVAPYPRYGYTF.

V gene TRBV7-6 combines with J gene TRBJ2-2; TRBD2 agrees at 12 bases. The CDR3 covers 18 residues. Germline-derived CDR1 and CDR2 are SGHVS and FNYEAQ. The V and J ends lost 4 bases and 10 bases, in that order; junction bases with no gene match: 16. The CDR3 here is CASSSLRLAGASGEELFF. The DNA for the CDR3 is TGTGCCAGCAGCTCTCTAAGACTAGCGGGGGCCTCTGGAGAGGAGCTGTTTTTT. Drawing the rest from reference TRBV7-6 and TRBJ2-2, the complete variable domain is GAGVSQSPRYKVTKRGQDVALRCDPISGHVSLYWYRQALGQGPEFLTYFNYEAQQDKSGLPNDRFSAERPEGSISTLTIQRTEQRDSAMYRCASSSLRLAGASGEELFFGEGSRLTVL.

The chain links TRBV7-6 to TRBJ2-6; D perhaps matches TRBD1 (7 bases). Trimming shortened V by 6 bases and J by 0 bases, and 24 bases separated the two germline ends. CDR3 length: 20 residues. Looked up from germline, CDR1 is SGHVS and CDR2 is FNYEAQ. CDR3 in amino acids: CASRYSRDPGGSSGANVLTF. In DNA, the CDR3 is TGTGCCAGCAGATACAGCCGGGACCCAGGGGGGAGCTCTGGGGCCAACGTCCTGACTTTC.